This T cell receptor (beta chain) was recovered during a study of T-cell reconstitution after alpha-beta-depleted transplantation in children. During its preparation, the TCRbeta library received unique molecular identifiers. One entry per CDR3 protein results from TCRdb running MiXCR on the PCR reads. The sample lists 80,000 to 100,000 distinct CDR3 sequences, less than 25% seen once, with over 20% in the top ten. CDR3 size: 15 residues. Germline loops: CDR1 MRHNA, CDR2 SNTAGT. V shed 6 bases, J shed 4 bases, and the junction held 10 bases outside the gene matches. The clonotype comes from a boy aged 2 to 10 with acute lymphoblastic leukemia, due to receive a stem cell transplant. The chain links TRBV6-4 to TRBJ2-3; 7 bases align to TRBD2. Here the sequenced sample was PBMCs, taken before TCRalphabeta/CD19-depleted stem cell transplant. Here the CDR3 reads CASRPSSGGADTQYF. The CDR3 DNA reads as TGTGCCAGCAGACCTTCTAGCGGAGGGGCAGATACGCAGTATTTT.